These 3 T cell receptor beta chains originate from one sample sequenced in a study of T-cell memory formation after mild COVID-19. MiXCR was run by TCRdb on the 5' RACE reads, yielding one entry per CDR3 protein. This sample has about 320,000 distinct CDR3 sequences, with roughly 13% found just once. Sequencing input: PBMCs or a T cell subset sorted from them (not recorded which). Receptors originate from a man between 18 and 29 years old who had mild COVID-19 (a few samples of this study predate the infection). Cell type and time point are not known.

The chain uses TRBV12-3 or TRBV12-4 and TRBJ2-7, with a possible D match to TRBD1 (6 bases). The CDR3 contains 13 residues. V was shortened by 6 bases and J by 4 bases, with 13 bases between the two germline ends. The CDR3 bases are TGTGCCAGCAGGATAGGACAGATATACGAGCAGTACTTC. Amino acid sequence: CASRIGQIYEQYF.

This clonotype has just a few counts. This chain connects TRBV6-6 to TRBJ2-5, with D perhaps assigned TRBD1 or TRBD2 (6 bases each). The V end was cut by 8 bases, the J end by 0 bases, with 22 bases between. CDR1 is MNHNY and CDR2 is SVGAGI in the germline V gene (reference sequence). The CDR3 contains 17 residues. The CDR3 sequence: CASDHRAGGANQETQYF. The CDR3 DNA reads as TGTGCCAGCGACCACAGGGCCGGGGGCGCAAACCAAGAGACCCAGTACTTC.

CDR3 sequence reads: CASSPGEKNTIYF. Written as DNA, the CDR3 is TGTGCCAGCTCACCGGGAGAAAAAAACACCATATATTTT. The rearrangement links TRBV18 to TRBJ1-3; D remains unclear. Germline CDR1 is KGHSH and CDR2 is LQKENI. Trimming removed 3 bases from V and 6 bases from J, with 9 bases in between. The CDR3 runs 13 residues.